This TCR beta chain was recorded in a study of cytotoxic CD8 clonotypes in ibrutinib-treated CLL. Study-level background: With a range of 6 to 36, the median treatment time before response samples were taken was about twelve months. Notes on the study in general: The clonality rise at ibrutinib response reflected private clonotype expansion. Elevated clonality accompanied ibrutinib response, with a return toward baseline values at progression. Higher circulating CD8+ T-cell counts strongly accompanied higher baseline clonality, above age-matched healthy donors.

Germline lookup yields CDR1 SGHDN and CDR2 FVKESK. Trimming left V 1 base short and J 2 bases short, with 10 bases between. CDR3 length equals 15 residues. Sequenced by immunoSEQ multiplex PCR; TCRdb stores in-frame clones only, minus some. The sample holds about 140,000 clones, about 80% seen once. With respect to this clone: Its antigen remains unidentified.

The sample here was PBMCs, taken after 24 months of ibrutinib treatment. The clonotype was recovered from a human donor with chronic lymphocytic leukemia. The chain recombines TRBV14 with TRBJ2-3; a weak D match, TRBD2 (6 bases). The DNA of the CDR3 is TGTGCCAGCAGCCAAGTCGGGGGATACACAGATACGCAGTATTTT. The encoded protein is CASSQVGGYTDTQYF.